This T cell receptor beta chain was sequenced during a study of PD-1 blockade in classical Hodgkin lymphoma. Profiled with immunoSEQ multiplex PCR; TCRdb holds only in-frame clones, not every one. The table has tens of thousands of clones, 75% to 95% seen once. Stated time point: cycle 4 day 1 (C4D1), after less than seven weeks of nivolumab. Relapse was seen in all patients after autologous stem cell transplantation, and brentuximab vedotin exposure was variable. Patients had relapsed/refractory classical Hodgkin lymphoma with complete response, partial response or progressive disease as best response. As to this clone: Antigen specificity is unknown.

CDR1 and CDR2 (germline): MGHRA, YSYEKL. This CDR3 has 16 residues. The V segment lost 3 bases and the J segment 3 bases; nucleotides outside the gene matches: 7. Findings of the study overall: TCR diversity rose significantly by C4D1 in CD4+ but not CD8+ cells. Newly diagnosed patients were said to have less baseline TCR diversity than healthy donors did.

The clonotype was recovered from a human donor with classical Hodgkin lymphoma. This sample comprised peripheral blood mononuclear cells (PBMCs), obtained before the fourth cycle of nivolumab. V is TRBV4-1 and J is TRBJ2-2; 7 bases are shared with TRBD1. CDR3 sequence: CASSQVQGWDTGELFF. CDR3 nucleotides: TGCGCCAGCAGCCAGGTACAGGGGTGGGACACCGGGGAGCTGTTTTTT.